The sequence of this T cell receptor beta chain was determined in a study of vaccination effects on CD4 cells after COVID-19. Comments on this clone: What it binds is not known.

The CDR3 spans 13 residues. The germline V gene encodes CDR1 SQVTM and CDR2 ANQGSEA. J lost 5 bases, V lost 3 bases, and 1 base had no gene match. The repertoire was sequenced with immunoSEQ multiplex PCR; TCRdb's copy has only in-frame clones and lacks some. The sample holds 45,000 or so clones, roughly 74% seen once. Isolation of CD4+ T cells took place after about 10 days of culture. The specimen comprised CD4+ T cells from PBMCs cultured without peptide, sampled before COVID-19 vaccination. This TCR was sampled from a human donor who had a prior SARS-CoV-2 infection. The chain is built from TRBV29-1 and TRBJ2-3, with 11 bases aligning to TRBD2. CDR3 protein: CSVDSGGVDTQYF. The CDR3 nucleotides are TGCAGCGTTGATAGCGGGGGGGTAGATACGCAGTATTTT.